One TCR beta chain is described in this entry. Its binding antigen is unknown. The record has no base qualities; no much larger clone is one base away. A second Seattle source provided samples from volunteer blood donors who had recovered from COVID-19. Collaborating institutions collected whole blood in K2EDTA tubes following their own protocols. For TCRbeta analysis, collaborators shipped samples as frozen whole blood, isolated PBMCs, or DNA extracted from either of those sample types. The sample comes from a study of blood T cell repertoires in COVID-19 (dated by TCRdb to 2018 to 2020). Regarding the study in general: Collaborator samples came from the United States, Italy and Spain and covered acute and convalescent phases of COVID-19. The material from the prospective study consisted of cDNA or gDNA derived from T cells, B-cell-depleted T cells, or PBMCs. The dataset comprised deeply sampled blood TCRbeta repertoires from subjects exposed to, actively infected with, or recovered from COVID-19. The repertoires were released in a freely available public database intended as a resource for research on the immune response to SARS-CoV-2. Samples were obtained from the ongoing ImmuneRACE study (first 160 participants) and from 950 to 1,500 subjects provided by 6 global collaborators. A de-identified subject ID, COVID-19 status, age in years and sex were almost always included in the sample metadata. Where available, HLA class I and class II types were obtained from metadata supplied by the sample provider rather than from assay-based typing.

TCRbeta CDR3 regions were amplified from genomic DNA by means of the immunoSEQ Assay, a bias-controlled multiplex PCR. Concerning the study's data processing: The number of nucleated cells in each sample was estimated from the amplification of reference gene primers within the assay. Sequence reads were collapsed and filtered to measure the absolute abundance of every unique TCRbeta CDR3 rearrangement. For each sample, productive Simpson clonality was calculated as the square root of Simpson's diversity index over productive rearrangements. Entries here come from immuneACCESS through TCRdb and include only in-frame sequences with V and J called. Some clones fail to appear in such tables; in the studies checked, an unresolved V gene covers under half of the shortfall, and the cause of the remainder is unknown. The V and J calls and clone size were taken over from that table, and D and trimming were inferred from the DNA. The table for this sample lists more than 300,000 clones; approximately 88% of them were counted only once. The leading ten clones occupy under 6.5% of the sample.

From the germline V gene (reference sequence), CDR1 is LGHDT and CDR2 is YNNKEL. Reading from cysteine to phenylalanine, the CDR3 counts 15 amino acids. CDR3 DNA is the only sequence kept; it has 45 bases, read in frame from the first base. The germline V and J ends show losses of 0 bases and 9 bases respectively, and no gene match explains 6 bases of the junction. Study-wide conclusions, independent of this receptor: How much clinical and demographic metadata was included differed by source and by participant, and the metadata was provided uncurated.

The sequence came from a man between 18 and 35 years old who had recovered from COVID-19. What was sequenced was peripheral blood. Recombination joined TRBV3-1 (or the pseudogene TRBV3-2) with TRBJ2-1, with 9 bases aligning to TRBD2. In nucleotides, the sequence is TGTGCCAGCAGCCAAGAGGTGATAGCGGGAGTTGAGCAGTTCTTC. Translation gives CASSQEVIAGVEQFF.